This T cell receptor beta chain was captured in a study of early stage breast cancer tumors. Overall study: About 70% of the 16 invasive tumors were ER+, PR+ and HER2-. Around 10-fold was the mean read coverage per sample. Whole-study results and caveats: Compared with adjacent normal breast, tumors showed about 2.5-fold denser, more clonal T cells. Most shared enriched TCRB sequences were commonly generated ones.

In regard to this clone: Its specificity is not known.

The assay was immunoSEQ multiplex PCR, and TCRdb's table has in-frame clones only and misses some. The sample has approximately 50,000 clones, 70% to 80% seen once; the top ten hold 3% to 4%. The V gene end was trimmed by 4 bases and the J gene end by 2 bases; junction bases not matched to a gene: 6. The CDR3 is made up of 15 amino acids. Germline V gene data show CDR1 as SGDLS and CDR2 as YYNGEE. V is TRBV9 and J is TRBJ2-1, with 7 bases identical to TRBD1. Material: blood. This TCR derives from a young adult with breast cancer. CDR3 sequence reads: CASSPGGITYNEQFF. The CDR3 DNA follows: TGTGCCAGCAGCCCAGGGGGAATAACCTACAATGAGCAGTTCTTC. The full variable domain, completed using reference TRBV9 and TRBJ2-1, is DSGVTQTPKHLITATGQRVTLRCSPRSGDLSVYWYQQSLDQGLQFLIQYYNGEERAKGNILERFSAQQFPDLHSELNLSSLELGDSALYFCASSPGGITYNEQFFGPGTRLTVL.